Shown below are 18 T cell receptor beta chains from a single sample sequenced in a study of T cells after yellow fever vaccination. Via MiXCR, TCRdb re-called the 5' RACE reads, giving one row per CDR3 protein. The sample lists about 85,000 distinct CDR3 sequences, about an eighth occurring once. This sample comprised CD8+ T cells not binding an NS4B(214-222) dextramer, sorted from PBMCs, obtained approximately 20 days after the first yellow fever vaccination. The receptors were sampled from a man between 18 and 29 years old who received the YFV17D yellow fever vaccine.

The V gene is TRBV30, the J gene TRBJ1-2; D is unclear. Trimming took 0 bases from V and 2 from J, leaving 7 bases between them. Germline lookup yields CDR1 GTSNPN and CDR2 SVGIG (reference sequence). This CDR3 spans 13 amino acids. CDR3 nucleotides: TGTGCCTGGAGTGTAGAGTACAACTATGGCTACACCTTC. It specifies CAWSVEYNYGYTF.

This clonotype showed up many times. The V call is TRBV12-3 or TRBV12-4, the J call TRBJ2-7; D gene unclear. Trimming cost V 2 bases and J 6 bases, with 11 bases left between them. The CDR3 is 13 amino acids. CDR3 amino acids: CASSLYLLSEQYF. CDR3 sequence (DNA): TGTGCCAGCAGTTTATACTTACTCAGCGAGCAGTACTTC.

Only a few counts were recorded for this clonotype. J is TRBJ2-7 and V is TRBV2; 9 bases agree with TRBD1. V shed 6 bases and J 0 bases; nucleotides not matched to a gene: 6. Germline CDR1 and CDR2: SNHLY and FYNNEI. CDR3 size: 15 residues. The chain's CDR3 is CASRETGGYSYEQYF. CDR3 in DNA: TGTGCCAGCAGGGAAACAGGGGGCTACTCCTACGAGCAGTACTTC.

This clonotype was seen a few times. This chain's CDR3 is CASSYSNWGANTGELFF. CDR3 DNA: TGTGCCAGCAGTTACTCGAATTGGGGGGCCAACACCGGGGAGCTGTTTTTT. V gene TRBV6-5 combines with J gene TRBJ2-2, with D possibly being TRBD1 or TRBD2 (6 bases each). The germline CDR1 and CDR2 sequences are MNHEY and SVGAGI. Deletions cut 0 bases from V and 2 bases from J, with 13 bases between. The CDR3 spans 17 residues.

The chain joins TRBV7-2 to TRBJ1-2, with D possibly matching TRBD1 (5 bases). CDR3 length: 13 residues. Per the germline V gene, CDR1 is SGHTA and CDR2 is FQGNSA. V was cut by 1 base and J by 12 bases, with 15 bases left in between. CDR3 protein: CASSLGGPLIHTF. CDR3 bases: TGTGCCAGCAGCTTAGGGGGACCGCTCATCCACACCTTC.

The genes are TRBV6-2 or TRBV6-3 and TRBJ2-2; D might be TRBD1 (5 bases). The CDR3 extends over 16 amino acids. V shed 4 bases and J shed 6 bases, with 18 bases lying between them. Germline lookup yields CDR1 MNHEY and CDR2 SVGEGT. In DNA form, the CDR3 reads TGTGCCAGCAGTTCAACAGGCGCGACGGACCCCGGGGAGCTGTTTTTT. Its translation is CASSSTGATDPGELFF.

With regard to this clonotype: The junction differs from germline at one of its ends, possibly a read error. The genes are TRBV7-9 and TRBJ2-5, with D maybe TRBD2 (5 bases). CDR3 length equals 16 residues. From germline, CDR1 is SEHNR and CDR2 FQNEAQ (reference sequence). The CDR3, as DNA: TGTGCCATCAGCTCCAGGCGGGTCTGGTACCAAGAGACCCAGTACTTC. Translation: CAISSRRVWYQETQYF.

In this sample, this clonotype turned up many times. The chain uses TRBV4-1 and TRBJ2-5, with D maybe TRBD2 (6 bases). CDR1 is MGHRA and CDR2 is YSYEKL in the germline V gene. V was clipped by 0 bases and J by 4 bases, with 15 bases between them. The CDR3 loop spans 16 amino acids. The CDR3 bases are TGCGCCAGCAGCCAAGATGGGGACGGGGGAGGAGAGACCCAGTACTTC. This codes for CASSQDGDGGGETQYF.

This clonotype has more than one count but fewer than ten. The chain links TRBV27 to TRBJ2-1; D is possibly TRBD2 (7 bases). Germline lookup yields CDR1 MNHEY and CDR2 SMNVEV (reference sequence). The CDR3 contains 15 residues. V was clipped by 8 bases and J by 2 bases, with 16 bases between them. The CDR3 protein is CASGDSGGPYNEQFF. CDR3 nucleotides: TGTGCCAGCGGTGACTCGGGGGGCCCCTACAATGAGCAGTTCTTC.

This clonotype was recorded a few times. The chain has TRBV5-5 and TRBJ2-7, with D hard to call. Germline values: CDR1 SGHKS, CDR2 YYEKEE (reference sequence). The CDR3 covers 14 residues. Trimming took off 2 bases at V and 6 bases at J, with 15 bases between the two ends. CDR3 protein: CASSFRNIYLEQYV. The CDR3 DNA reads TGTGCCAGCAGCTTCAGGAATATTTATCTCGAGCAGTACGTC.

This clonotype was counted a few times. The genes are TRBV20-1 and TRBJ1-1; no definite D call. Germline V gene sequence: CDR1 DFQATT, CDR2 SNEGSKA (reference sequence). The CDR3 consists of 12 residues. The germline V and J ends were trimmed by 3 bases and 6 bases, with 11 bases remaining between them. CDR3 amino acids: CSARWAESEAFF. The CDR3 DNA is TGCAGTGCTAGGTGGGCAGAATCTGAAGCTTTCTTT.

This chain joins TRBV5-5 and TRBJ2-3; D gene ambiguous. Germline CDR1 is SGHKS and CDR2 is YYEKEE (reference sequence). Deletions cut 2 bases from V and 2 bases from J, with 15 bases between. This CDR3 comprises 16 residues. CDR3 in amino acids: CASSLKDDSYTDTQYF. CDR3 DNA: TGTGCCAGCAGCTTAAAGGACGATAGCTACACAGATACGCAGTATTTT.

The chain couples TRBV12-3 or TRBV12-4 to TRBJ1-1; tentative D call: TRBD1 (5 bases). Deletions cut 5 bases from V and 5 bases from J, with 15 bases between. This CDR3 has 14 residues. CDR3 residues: CASSPGTLRTEAFF. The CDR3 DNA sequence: TGTGCCAGCAGTCCAGGGACGTTGCGGACTGAAGCTTTCTTT.

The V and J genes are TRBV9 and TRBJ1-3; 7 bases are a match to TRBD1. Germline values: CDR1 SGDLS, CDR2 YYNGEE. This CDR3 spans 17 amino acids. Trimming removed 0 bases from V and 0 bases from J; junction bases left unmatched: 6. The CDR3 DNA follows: TGTGCCAGCAGCGTAGAGGCAGGGGGTCGCTCTGGAAACACCATATATTTT. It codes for CASSVEAGGRSGNTIYF.

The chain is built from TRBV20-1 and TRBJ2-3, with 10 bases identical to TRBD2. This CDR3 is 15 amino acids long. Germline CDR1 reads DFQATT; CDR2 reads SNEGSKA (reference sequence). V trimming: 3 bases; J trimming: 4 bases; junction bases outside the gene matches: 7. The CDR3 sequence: CSARGLAGVPDTQYF. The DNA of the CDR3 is TGCAGTGCTAGGGGCCTAGCGGGGGTTCCAGATACGCAGTATTTT.

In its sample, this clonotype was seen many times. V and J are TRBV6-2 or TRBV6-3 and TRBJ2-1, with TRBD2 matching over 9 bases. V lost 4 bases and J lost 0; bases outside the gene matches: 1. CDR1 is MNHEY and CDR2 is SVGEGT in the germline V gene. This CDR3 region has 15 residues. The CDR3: CASSLTSGSYNEQFF. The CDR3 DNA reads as TGTGCCAGCAGTTTGACTAGCGGCTCCTACAATGAGCAGTTCTTC.

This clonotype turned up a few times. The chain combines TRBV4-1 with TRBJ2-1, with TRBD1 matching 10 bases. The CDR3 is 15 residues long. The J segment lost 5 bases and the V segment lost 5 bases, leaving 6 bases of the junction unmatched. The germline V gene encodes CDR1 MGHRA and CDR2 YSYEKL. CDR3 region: CASSYTGTGDNEQFF. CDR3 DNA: TGCGCCAGCAGCTACACCGGGACAGGGGACAATGAGCAGTTCTTC.

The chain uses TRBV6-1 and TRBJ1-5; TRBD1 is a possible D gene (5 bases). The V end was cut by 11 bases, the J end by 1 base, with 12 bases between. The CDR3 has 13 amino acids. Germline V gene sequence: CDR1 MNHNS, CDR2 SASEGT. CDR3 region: CAAGTFSNQPQHF. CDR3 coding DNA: TGTGCCGCGGGGACTTTCAGCAATCAGCCCCAGCATTTT.